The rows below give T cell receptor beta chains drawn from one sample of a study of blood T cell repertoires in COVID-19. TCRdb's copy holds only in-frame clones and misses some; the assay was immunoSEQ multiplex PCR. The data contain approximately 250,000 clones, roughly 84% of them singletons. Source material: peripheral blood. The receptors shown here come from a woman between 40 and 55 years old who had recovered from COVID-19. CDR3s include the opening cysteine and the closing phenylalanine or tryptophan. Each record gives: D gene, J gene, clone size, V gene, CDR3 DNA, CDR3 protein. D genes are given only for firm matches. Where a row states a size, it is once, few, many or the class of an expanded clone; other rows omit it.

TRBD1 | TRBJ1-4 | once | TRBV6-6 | TGTGCCAGCAGTTACTTAGGGACAGGGGGCCTTGAAAAACTGTTTTTT | CASSYLGTGGLEKLFF
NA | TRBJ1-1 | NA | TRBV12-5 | TGTGCTAGTGGTTTGGCCTCCCAGGGTTACACTGAAGCTTTCTTT | CASGLASQGYTEAFF
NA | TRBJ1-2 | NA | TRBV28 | TGTGCCAACTATGGACAGCCCTATGGCTACACCTTC | CANYGQPYGYTF
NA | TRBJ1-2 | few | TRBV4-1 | TGCGCCAGCAGCCAAGATACGGACAGTCGTTCTTATGGCTACACCTTC | CASSQDTDSRSYGYTF
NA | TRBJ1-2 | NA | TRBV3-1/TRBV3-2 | TGTGCCAGCAGCCAAGAGGACACTAACTATGGCTACACCTTC | CASSQEDTNYGYTF
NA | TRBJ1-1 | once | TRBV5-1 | TGCGCCAGCAGCGGCGTAGACGGGACTGTCTACACTGAAGCTTTCTTT | CASSGVDGTVYTEAFF
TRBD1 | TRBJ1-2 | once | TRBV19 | TGTGCCAGTAGTATAGAGAGCGCAGGGGGATACTATGGCTACACCTTC | CASSIESAGGYYGYTF
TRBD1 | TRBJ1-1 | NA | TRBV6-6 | TGTGCCAGCAGTACGGGACAGGGGAACACTGAAGCTTTCTTT | CASSTGQGNTEAFF
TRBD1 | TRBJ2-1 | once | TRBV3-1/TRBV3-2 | TGTGCCAGCAGCCAAGATCCGGGACAGGGGGTCGCAGACTACAATGAGCAGTTCTTC | CASSQDPGQGVADYNEQFF
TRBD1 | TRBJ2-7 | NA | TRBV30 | TGTGCCTGGCGGAGACGGGACAGAGACTACGAGCAGTACTTC | CAWRRRDRDYEQYF
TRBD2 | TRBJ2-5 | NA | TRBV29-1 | TGCAGCGTAGCCGGGGGGTCGCGAGAGACCCAGTACTTC | CSVAGGSRETQYF
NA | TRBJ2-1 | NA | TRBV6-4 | TGTGCCAGCAGTGACTCCTCATTTCTATACAATGAGCAGTTCTTC | CASSDSSFLYNEQFF
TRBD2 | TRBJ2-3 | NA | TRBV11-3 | TGTGCCAGCAGCCCCACCCGGGGGGGGTCAGATACGCAGTATTTT | CASSPTRGGSDTQYF
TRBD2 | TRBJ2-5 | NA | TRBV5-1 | TGCGCCAGCAGACCAGGGACTAGCGGTGAGACCCAGTACTTC | CASRPGTSGETQYF
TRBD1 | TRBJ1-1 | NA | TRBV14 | TGTGCCAGCAGCCAACGGACAGGCCTCCGATGGGCTGAAGCTTTCTTT | CASSQRTGLRWAEAFF
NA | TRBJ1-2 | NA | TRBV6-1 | TGTGCCAGCAGTGAAGCCAGGTCTAACTATGGCTACACCTTC | CASSEARSNYGYTF
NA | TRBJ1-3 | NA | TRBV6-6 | TGTGCCAGCAGTCCGGGTCCCTACACCATATATTTT | CASSPGPYTIYF
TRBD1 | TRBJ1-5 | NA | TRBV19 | TGTGCCAGTAGGACAGGGTCCCTAAGCAATCAGCCCCAGCATTTT | CASRTGSLSNQPQHF
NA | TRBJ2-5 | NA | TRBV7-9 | TGTGCCAGCAGCTTAGTCGGGACCCAGTACTTC | CASSLVGTQYF
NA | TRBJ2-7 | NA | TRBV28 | TGTGCCAGCAGCCCGGGGCAATCGGACAGCTACGAGCAGTACTTC | CASSPGQSDSYEQYF
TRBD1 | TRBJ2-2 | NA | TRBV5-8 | TGTGCCAGCAGCCGGAAAGGGGGCTCAACCGGGGAGCTGTTTTTT | CASSRKGGSTGELFF
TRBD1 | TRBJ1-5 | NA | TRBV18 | TGTGCCAGCTCACCCGCAGGGGGTAGCAATCAGCCCCAGCATTTT | CASSPAGGSNQPQHF
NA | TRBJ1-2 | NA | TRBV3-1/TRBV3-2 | TGTACCAGCAGCCCCCTCGGTGCAGACTGGGGCTACACCTTC | CTSSPLGADWGYTF
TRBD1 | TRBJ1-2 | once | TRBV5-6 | TGTGCCAGCAGCCCGACAGGGAACTATGGCTACACCTTC | CASSPTGNYGYTF
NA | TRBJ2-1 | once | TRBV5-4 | TGTGCCAGCACCATCGATAGTTACAATGAGCAGTTCTTC | CASTIDSYNEQFF
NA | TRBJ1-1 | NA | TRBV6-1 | TGTGCCAGCAGTGACCAACCACTATCACGGGAAGTAAACACTGAAGCTTTCTTT | CASSDQPLSREVNTEAFF
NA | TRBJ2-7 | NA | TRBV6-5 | TGTGCCAGCAGTCCCCGCAGGTCCTACGAGCAGTACTTC | CASSPRRSYEQYF